Listed here is a single T cell receptor (beta chain). This entry belongs to a study of patients and donors after allogeneic stem cell transplantation. TCRdb used MiXCR to reprocess the RT-PCR reads, holding one entry per CDR3 protein. The table records about a million distinct CDR3 sequences, roughly 18% of them present only once. CDR1 and CDR2 from the germline V gene are SQVTM and ANQGSEA. V shed 7 bases and J 2 bases; nucleotides not matched to a gene: 14. The CDR3 loop spans 16 amino acids. Sequenced sample: blood, either unsorted or a sorted T cell fraction (not recorded which). The chain has TRBV29-1 and TRBJ2-1; 7 positions agree with TRBD1. The receptor comes from a human donor who was either an allogeneic HSCT recipient or a stem cell or donor lymphocyte infusion donor (not recorded which). It is not recorded whose cells these are; they may come from a transplant donor. The CDR3 nucleotides are TGCAGCGCCGGTCCCTCGGGACAGAGAACCTACAATGAGCAGTTCTTC. It specifies CSAGPSGQRTYNEQFF.